This T cell receptor (beta chain) was observed in a study of breast tumors, draining lymph nodes, adjacent tissues. The table lists this clonotype with many counts. The target antigen is unknown. The germline gives CDR1 SGDLS, CDR2 YYNGEE. The V segment lost 4 bases and the J segment 6 bases; nucleotides outside the gene matches: 8. CDR3 size: 15 residues. TCRdb used MiXCR to reprocess the multiplex PCR reads, holding one entry per CDR3 protein. The sample contains around 50,000 distinct CDR3 sequences, roughly 23% of which appear only once. Overall study findings and caveats: Tumor T cell lymph node origin was a supported hypothesis, not proven. Luminal-like breast cancer showed significantly higher tumor–nontumor repertoire similarity than basal-like. Tumors had less TCR diversity than lymph nodes, more than nontumor tissue. Most tumor T cells seemingly derive from lymph node, then expand in tumor.

The chain uses TRBV9 and TRBJ2-7; 12 positions match TRBD2. The receptor was isolated from a female donor with breast cancer. Some clones in this sample may be carry-over from other donors' samples. Sequencing was done on a sample of breast tumor tissue. DNA for the CDR3: TGTGCCAGCAGCCCCCGACTAGCGGGAGAGGGCGAGCAGTACTTC. This translates into CASSPRLAGEGEQYF.